Sequencing of this T cell receptor beta chain was carried out in a study of PD-1 blockade in mismatch repair-deficient tumors. With 5 bases clipped from V and 7 bases from J, the junction kept 2 bases outside the gene matches. Germline V CDR1 and CDR2: SGHTA, FQGTGA. CDR3 length: 12 amino acids. This clone appeared once. Mismatch repair deficiency was confirmed in all patients, by PCR or immunohistochemistry. Generated by immunoSEQ multiplex PCR, the TCRdb table keeps only in-frame clones and is missing some. Of tens of thousands of clones listed, approximately 84% are singletons. This clonotype was obtained from an adult with mismatch repair-deficient cancer. V gene TRBV7-3 combines with J gene TRBJ2-1; 7 positions agree with TRBD2. Here the sequenced sample was PBMCs, taken before pembrolizumab treatment. The CDR3 reads CASSRSGNEQFF. CDR3 sequence (DNA): TGTGCCAGCAGCCGTAGCGGGAATGAGCAGTTCTTC.